The next 18 T cell receptor beta chains were all read from a single sample in a study of CD8+ T cells in alopecia areata. Investigators isolated RNA and reverse transcribed it into cDNA to act as the sequencing template. The data were produced by immunoSEQ multiplex PCR, yet TCRdb's version contains in-frame clones alone and is incomplete. The table has 130,000 or so clones, approximately 86% seen once. Treatment here: oral pan-JAK inhibitor, 5-10 mg twice daily. Specimen: CD8+ T cells sorted from blood, collected at week 4, from a patient treated with tofacitinib. The receptors here all came from a human donor with alopecia areata.

V gene TRBV30 combines with J gene TRBJ2-1; 9 positions match TRBD1. V lost 3 bases and J lost 10; bases outside the gene matches: 13. This CDR3 comprises 15 residues. Germline V gene lookup returns CDR1 GTSNPN and CDR2 SVGIG (reference sequence). CDR3: CAWRDTGTGRWEQFF. The CDR3 DNA sequence: TGTGCCTGGAGAGATACCGGGACAGGGAGGTGGGAGCAGTTCTTC.

The chain combines TRBV13 with TRBJ1-1; D might be TRBD1 (5 bases). This CDR3 has 14 amino acids. Trimming removed 3 bases from V and 1 base from J, with 9 bases in between. The V gene's germline CDR1 is PRHDT and CDR2 FYEKMQ (reference sequence). The CDR3 loop is CASSLGPTNTEAFF. The CDR3 region has the DNA TGTGCCAGCAGCTTGGGACCGACGAACACTGAAGCTTTCTTT.

The chain recombines TRBV27 with TRBJ2-1, with D perhaps TRBD1 (6 bases). Germline V gives CDR1 MNHEY, CDR2 SMNVEV (reference sequence). V was shortened by 5 bases and J by 4 bases, with 15 bases between the two germline ends. This CDR3 has 15 amino acids. The CDR3 is CASSLAGTSYNEQFF. The CDR3 nucleotides are TGTGCCAGCAGTCTCGCCGGGACAAGTTACAATGAGCAGTTCTTC.

CDR3 bases: TGCGCCAGCAGCTGGGGGGAGATGGGCACTGAAGCTTTCTTT. Protein product: CASSWGEMGTEAFF. This chain uses TRBV5-1 with TRBJ1-1, with TRBD1 as a possible D gene (5 bases). V lost 3 bases and J 4 bases, leaving 13 bases between the germline ends. Germline CDR1 reads SGHRS; CDR2 reads YFSETQ. The length of the CDR3 is 14 residues.

This clone is labeled as medium-sized. The chain couples TRBV27 to TRBJ2-7; 8 bases match TRBD2. Per the germline V gene, CDR1 is MNHEY and CDR2 is SMNVEV (reference sequence). The ends lost 3 bases at V and 3 bases at J; junction bases unmatched: 4. The CDR3 consists of 14 residues. This CDR3 reads CASSFERGSYEQYF. The CDR3 DNA follows: TGTGCCAGCAGTTTCGAGCGGGGGAGCTACGAGCAGTACTTC.

CDR3 region: CASSQPGETQYF. CDR3 coding DNA: TGCGCCAGCAGCCAACCCGGAGAGACCCAGTACTTC. The rearrangement joins TRBV4-1 to TRBJ2-5; D uncertain. Per the germline V gene, CDR1 is MGHRA and CDR2 is YSYEKL. This CDR3 region has 12 residues. With 2 bases removed from V and 4 bases from J, the gap between germline ends came to 5 bases.

The rearrangement links TRBV9 to TRBJ2-3; D is uncertain. Deletions cut 4 bases from V and 2 bases from J, with 8 bases between. Germline V gives CDR1 SGDLS, CDR2 YYNGEE. There are 13 residues in the CDR3. CDR3 DNA: TGTGCCAGCAGCCTCATTGTCACAGATACGCAGTATTTT. As protein: CASSLIVTDTQYF.

The chain recombines TRBV29-1 with TRBJ2-2, with 8 bases fitting TRBD2. Germline V gives CDR1 SQVTM, CDR2 ANQGSEA. This CDR3 spans 15 amino acids. J gave up 2 bases and V 3 bases, and 5 bases lay outside the gene matches. CDR3 residues: CSVDIGGVNTGELFF. The CDR3 coding sequence is TGCAGCGTTGATATCGGGGGGGTTAACACCGGGGAGCTGTTTTTT.

CDR3 sequence (DNA): TGTGCCAGCAGTTTACTCGGACAGGGGTCCTACGAGCAGTACTTC. Residues: CASSLLGQGSYEQYF. The chain recombines TRBV27 with TRBJ2-7, with 9 bases that match TRBD1. The ends lost 2 bases at V and 1 base at J; junction bases unmatched: 3. The CDR3 runs to 15 residues. Per germline, CDR1 MNHEY and CDR2 SMNVEV (reference sequence).

In this sample, this clone turned up a few times. The chain carries TRBV7-9 and TRBJ2-5; D gene unclear. From germline, CDR1 is SEHNR and CDR2 FQNEAQ (reference sequence). This CDR3 has 15 residues. Trimming took off 4 bases at V and 1 base at J, with 13 bases between the two ends. The CDR3 is CASSSTSLLQETQYF. The CDR3 nucleotides read TGTGCCAGCAGCTCAACTTCGTTACTCCAAGAGACCCAGTACTTC.

Only a few counts were recorded for this clone. The rearrangement joins TRBV4-1 to TRBJ1-5; 7 bases align to TRBD1. CDR3 length: 14 amino acids. Germline CDR1 MGHRA, CDR2 YSYEKL. Trimming removed 0 bases from V and 9 bases from J; junction bases left unmatched: 5. CDR3 amino acids: CASSQDEGATPQHF. The DNA for the CDR3 is TGCGCCAGCAGCCAAGATGAGGGGGCAACGCCCCAGCATTTT.

The rearrangement links TRBV5-6 to TRBJ2-7; D unresolved. Trimming took off 5 bases at V and 0 bases at J, with 9 bases between the two ends. Germline-derived CDR1 and CDR2 are SGHDT and YYEEEE. This CDR3 has 13 amino acids. The CDR3 nucleotides read TGTGCCAGCAGTCTGGAGCTCTCCTACGAGCAGTACTTC. It specifies CASSLELSYEQYF.

This clone was recorded only once. In DNA, the CDR3 is TGCGCCAGCAGCCACGGGACGGCGCAGCCCCAGCATTTT. Protein product: CASSHGTAQPQHF. The chain has TRBV4-1 and TRBJ1-5; D is possibly TRBD1 (5 bases). Trimming pared 3 bases from V and 7 bases from J, leaving 10 bases between. Germline CDR1 MGHRA, CDR2 YSYEKL. CDR3 size: 13 residues.

The chain combines TRBV4-1 with TRBJ2-1, with 8 bases matching TRBD2. CDR3 length equals 15 residues. CDR1 is MGHRA and CDR2 is YSYEKL in the germline V gene. Unmatched junction bases numbered 9, after V lost 4 bases and J lost 7 bases. CDR3 DNA: TGCGCCAGCAGCCCGCCACAGACGGGGGGGAATGAGCAGTTCTTC. Amino acid sequence: CASSPPQTGGNEQFF.

This rearrangement joins TRBV7-9 to TRBJ1-2, with 7 bases aligning to TRBD1. Germline CDR1 SEHNR, CDR2 FQNEAQ (reference sequence). The CDR3 extends over 14 amino acids. Germline trimming cut 7 bases from V and 7 bases from J; bases unmatched to any gene: 12. CDR3 region: CASILVEGAGGYTF. The CDR3 nucleotides read TGTGCCAGCATCCTAGTGGAGGGGGCCGGTGGCTACACCTTC. The whole variable domain, remainder taken from reference TRBV7-9 and TRBJ1-2, is DTGVSQNPRHKITKRGQNVTFRCDPISEHNRLYWYRQTLGQGPEFLTYFQNEAQLEKSRLLSDRFSAERPKGSFSTLEIQRTEQGDSAMYLCASILVEGAGGYTFGSGTRLTVV.

In this sample, this clone turned up a few times. This chain connects TRBV7-9 to TRBJ2-3; D uncertain. Trimming stripped 6 bases from V and 3 bases from J, with 4 bases between. Germline CDR1 and CDR2: SEHNR and FQNEAQ (reference sequence). The CDR3 extends over 11 amino acids. In nucleotides, the CDR3 is TGTGCCAGCAGGGGGACAGATACGCAGTATTTT. This gives the protein CASRGTDTQYF.

V and J are TRBV5-1 and TRBJ2-1; D is ambiguous. This CDR3 has 16 residues. The V end lost 0 bases, the J end lost 4 bases, and 14 bases lay between the germline ends. In germline, CDR1 is SGHRS, CDR2 YFSETQ. The chain's CDR3 is CASSLARQASYNEQFF. In DNA form, the CDR3 reads TGCGCCAGCAGCTTGGCGAGACAAGCCTCTTACAATGAGCAGTTCTTC. Based on the CDR3 plus reference TRBV5-1 and TRBJ2-1, the full variable domain is KAGVTQTPRYLIKTRGQQVTLSCSPISGHRSVSWYQQTPGQGLQFLFEYFSETQRNKGNFPGRFSGRQFSNSRSEMNVSTLELGDSALYLCASSLARQASYNEQFFGPGTRLTVL.

The genes are TRBV30 and TRBJ2-7; 11 nucleotides align to TRBD2. The V gene's germline CDR1 is GTSNPN and CDR2 SVGIG (reference sequence). This CDR3 contains 14 residues. The V gene end was trimmed by 3 bases and the J gene end by 2 bases; junction bases not matched to a gene: 3. Here the CDR3 DNA reads TGTGCCTGGAGGACTAGCGGGGACGCCTACGAGCAGTACTTC. It codes for CAWRTSGDAYEQYF.